Given below is one T cell receptor (beta chain) in context. Its antigen specificity is not known. Base qualities are not at hand, and no much larger clone is one base apart. The germline V gene (reference sequence) yields SEHNR for CDR1 and FQNEAQ for CDR2. Trimming costs V 3 bases and J 4 bases, and their ends lie 20 bases apart. Reading from cysteine to phenylalanine, the CDR3 counts 17 amino acids. Only the CDR3 DNA is retained, 51 bases long and in frame from the first base. For the CD8 naive samples, CD45RO-negative cells were positively selected for CCR7, yielding a CD45RA+CCR7+ population from which TemRA cells were excluded. The donors were healthy, HIV-negative adults with no recently reported acute infections or vaccinations. Every donor was a Caucasian adult residing in Nashville, Tennessee, USA. Blood was collected by leukapheresis, and PBMCs were isolated by Ficoll-Histopaque density gradient centrifugation and then cryopreserved in liquid nitrogen vapor phase. Analytical flow cytometry was used to check the purity and quantity of every magnetically sorted T cell population. Each sorted fraction had its genomic DNA isolated and then quantified by UV absorbance on a Nanodrop 2000c.

Using the deep immunoSEQ assay, TCR CDR3 regions were amplified from genomic DNA by multiplex PCR. Extracted genomic DNA from each cell subset was distributed evenly across all wells of several immunoSEQ 96-well plates, and each plate was treated as a replicate. For sorted subsets, around 0.2 ug of genomic DNA, equivalent to some 30,000 T cell genomes, went into each replicate PCR. Purified libraries were measured with a Qubit 3.0 fluorometer, size-checked on a Bioanalyzer 2100, and measured again with the KAPA Library Quantification kit. A separate single-read 150-cycle Illumina NextSeq 550 flow cell was used to sequence each immunoSEQ 96-well plate. In the source study's methods: The immunoSEQ output contained only junctional sequences without quality scores, so filtering could not match that applied to full-length reads. Sequences were annotated with PyIR, a Python wrapper for IgBLAST v1.9, and V/J genes and CDR3 were assigned using IMGT germline references. Any read was removed if the V/J assignment was weak (E-value above 1e-6), the CDR3 was missing, or the read contained stop codons, out-of-frame junctions, or ambiguous translated residues. V3J clonotypes were defined as sequences sharing an identical inferred V gene, J gene, and CDR3 amino acid sequence. Percentage overlap between repertoires was computed as shared unique clonotypes divided by the size of the smaller repertoire. Three approaches were used to assess repertoire richness: RTK rarefaction, the Chao1 estimator, and Recon v2.1 estimates of unobserved clonotypes. For all TCRbeta clonotypes obtained by the gDNA method from several donors, generation probabilities were computed with OLGA. Held by TCRdb, this immuneACCESS table contains in-frame sequences only and omits some clones. Under half of the omission traces to an unresolved V gene where checked; the cause of the rest is unknown. The V and J calls and the clone size are those of that table, but D and trimming were determined from the DNA. This sample gives approximately 720,000 clones in total; about 90% of them show up just once. The ten largest clones represent roughly 24% of the sample.

The data stem from a study of shared clonotypes between healthy human individuals (dated by TCRdb to 2018 to 2020). In terms of the full investigation: A couple of women and a few men aged 18 to 49 years were included in the cohort. For each donor, CD4 naive and CD4 memory were each run on three plates, CD8 naive on two plates, and CD8 memory on one plate. To estimate repertoire size and how much clonotype sharing occurs between individuals, the study deeply sequenced the blood TCR repertoires of roughly 5 healthy adults. To increase sequencing depth and limit assay-specific biases, TCR repertoire library preparation and sequencing were carried out by different laboratories using diverse techniques. Leukapheresis yielded between about 0.9 and 10 billion PBMCs per donor.

Findings and caveats that apply to the study as a whole: Pairwise subsampling led to the expectation that sequencing depth would affect the degree of clonotype sharing among donors. Even with the large sequencing depth, rarefaction of the sorted-subset datasets indicated that sequencing was incomplete. Sampling was limited to blood, and TCR repertoires in tissue likely differ from TCR repertoires in blood. The small number of donors limited the genetic and exposure-history diversity represented. Compared with non-shared clonotypes, clonotypes shared by all four sorted-subset donors had higher generation probabilities. Sharing across a handful of donors was observed for around 5% of naive CD4, less than 4% of naive CD8, roughly 2.3% of memory CD4, and around 0.44% of memory CD8 clonotypes. Naive subsets generally had larger estimated clonotype richness than memory subsets.

This TCR was recovered from a man younger than 45 in good health. The V gene is TRBV7-9 and the J gene is TRBJ2-3; the D segment could be TRBD1, given 5 matching bases. The sequenced sample was naive CD8+ T cells sorted from blood. The meaning of the sample's cell subset or site label: CD45RA+CCR7+. The DNA reads as follows: TGTGCCAGCAGCTTCTTGCCAGGGCATTTTCGGCCAGATACGCAGTATTTT. This gives the protein CASSFLPGHFRPDTQYF.